This T cell receptor beta chain comes out of a study of shared T cell receptors in the human thymus. Here immunoSEQ multiplex PCR was the method, and the copy in TCRdb shows in-frame clones only, minus some. The table shows some 640,000 clones, with roughly 86% occurring only once. Another study also made use of these data, one on human thymus T cells.

The sample comprised thymocytes. This receptor was taken from a boy under two years old with a congenital heart defect.

The DNA of the CDR3 is TGTGCCAGCAGTTTTTATTACTCTGGAAACACCATATATTTT. As protein: CASSFYYSGNTIYF. This rearrangement joins TRBV28 to TRBJ1-3, with D unclear. The germline CDR1 and CDR2 sequences are MDHEN and SYDVKM. The CDR3 has 14 residues. V lost 3 bases, J lost 0 bases, and 6 bases lay in between.